This T cell receptor (beta chain) was profiled in a study of T cells in narcolepsy. Overall study findings and caveats: No autoreactive T cell clone sequences appeared in some memory CD4+ repertoires. Autoreactive HCRT-specific and TRIB2-specific clonotypes were marked in same-patient CSF-versus-blood CD4+ comparisons.

Data came from immunoSEQ multiplex PCR; TCRdb stores just in-frame clones and leaves some out. The repertoire consists of approximately 25,000 clones, with approximately 62% occurring once and the leading ten covering roughly an eighth. Of note for this clone: As yet, its antigen is unknown.

V was shortened by 1 base and J by 1 base, with 14 bases between the two germline ends. Germline lookup yields CDR1 SGHRS and CDR2 YFSETQ. This CDR3 has 16 amino acids. This chain joins TRBV5-1 and TRBJ1-1; D remains ambiguous. The TCR originated in a human donor in good health. Material for sequencing was memory (CD45RA-) CD4+ T cells from blood. For the CDR3, the DNA is TGCGCCAGCAGCTTGAGAGTAGGGCAAAAGAACACTGAAGCTTTCTTT. This sequence encodes CASSLRVGQKNTEAFF.